This T cell receptor beta chain emerged from a study of blood T cell repertoires in COVID-19. This CDR3 is 12 amino acids long. V was trimmed by 5 bases and J by 4 bases, leaving 10 bases between them. Germline CDR1 is SGHRS and CDR2 is YFSETQ. Assay: immunoSEQ multiplex PCR; the TCRdb copy retains only in-frame clones and omits some. The top ten hold about 5.8% of the sample, which has more than 110,000 clones, less than 85% seen once. The sample taken for sequencing was peripheral blood. The receptor's source is a human donor in a cohort sampled during active COVID-19. This chain uses TRBV5-1 with TRBJ2-7; maybe TRBD2 (5 bases). The chain's CDR3 is CASRRERYEQYF. The CDR3 DNA sequence: TGCGCCAGCAGGAGGGAGAGGTACGAGCAGTACTTC.